The 10 T cell receptor beta chains listed next were all sequenced from one sample in a study of circulating and synovial CD4+ cells in juvenile arthritis. Here immunoSEQ multiplex PCR was the method, and the copy in TCRdb shows in-frame clones only, minus some. This table has approximately 16,000 clones, 90% to 95% appearing once. The sequencing input was CD4+ T cells from blood. These receptors all stem from a human donor with juvenile idiopathic arthritis.

This chain links TRBV25-1 with TRBJ2-1; no clear D. Germline assignment: CDR1 MGHDK and CDR2 SYGVNS. Deletions cut 4 bases from V and 5 bases from J, with 15 bases between. CDR3 length equals 15 residues. The CDR3 DNA is TGTGCCAGCAGTGGGGCCAGCCTAACTCACAATGAGCAGTTCTTC. It specifies CASSGASLTHNEQFF.

The chain combines TRBV9 with TRBJ1-4, with a possible D match to TRBD1 (5 bases). Germline CDR1 SGDLS, CDR2 YYNGEE. The CDR3 loop spans 14 amino acids. V lost 4 bases to trimming and J lost 5 bases, with 12 bases between them. The CDR3 DNA reads as TGTGCCAGCAGCATCGGGGGGACCAATGAAAAACTGTTTTTT. It specifies CASSIGGTNEKLFF. Variable domain in full (rest from reference TRBV9 and TRBJ1-4): DSGVTQTPKHLITATGQRVTLRCSPRSGDLSVYWYQQSLDQGLQFLIQYYNGEERAKGNILERFSAQQFPDLHSELNLSSLELGDSALYFCASSIGGTNEKLFFGSGTQLSVL.

The chain employs TRBV6-6 and TRBJ2-7; a weak D match, TRBD2 (6 bases). V lost 8 bases to trimming and J lost 8 bases, with 13 bases between them. The germline gives CDR1 MNHNY, CDR2 SVGAGI (reference sequence). The CDR3 covers 11 residues. CDR3 amino acids: CASFLGGQQYF. Here the CDR3 DNA reads TGTGCCAGCTTTTTGGGGGGACAGCAGTACTTC.

The CDR3 coding sequence is TGTGCCAGCAGCTTCGACAGGGTCGTCTACAATGAGCAGTTCTTC. Translating it yields CASSFDRVVYNEQFF. The genes are TRBV7-9 and TRBJ2-1; 7 bases align to TRBD1. This CDR3 is built from 15 residues. Germline V gene data show CDR1 as SEHNR and CDR2 as FQNEAQ (reference sequence). The trim removed 3 bases at V and 3 bases at J, leaving 5 bases unmatched.

The chain has TRBV7-8 and TRBJ2-7, with D unresolved. Deletions cut 0 bases from V and 4 bases from J, with 10 bases between. CDR3 length: 14 residues. CDR1 is SGHVS, CDR2 FQNEAQ, per germline. Here the CDR3 DNA reads TGTGCCAGCAGCTTAGCTCACTCTAAATACGAGCAGTACTTC. Encoded protein: CASSLAHSKYEQYF. Complete variable domain (other parts from reference TRBV7-8 and TRBJ2-7): GAGVSQSPRYKVAKRGQDVALRCDPISGHVSLFWYQQALGQGPEFLTYFQNEAQLDKSGLPSDRFFAERPEGSVSTLKIQRTQQEDSAVYLCASSLAHSKYEQYFGPGTRLTVT.

The V gene is TRBV4-3, the J gene TRBJ1-2; 7 bases agree with TRBD1. The ends lost 0 bases at V and 4 bases at J; junction bases unmatched: 8. CDR1 and CDR2 from the germline V gene are LGHNA and YSLEER. CDR3 size: 16 residues. The CDR3 protein is CASSQDGTGTVYGYTF. The CDR3 region has the DNA TGCGCCAGCAGCCAAGATGGGACCGGGACAGTCTATGGCTACACCTTC.

The chain joins TRBV7-3 to TRBJ2-7, with TRBD2 as a possible D gene (6 bases). The CDR3 loop spans 15 amino acids. Between the trimmed V and J ends, which lost 3 bases and 3 bases, there was a span of 15 bases. CDR1 SGHTA and CDR2 FQGTGA come from the germline V gene. The CDR3 coding sequence is TGTGCCAGCAGCTTCCGGGGAGGAGCGAACTACGAGCAGTACTTC. Translated, it gives CASSFRGGANYEQYF.

The chain employs TRBV7-2 and TRBJ2-2; no clear D. The CDR3 has 14 amino acids. The V gene lost 3 bases and the J gene lost 0 bases, with 5 bases spanning the gap. Germline loops: CDR1 SGHTA, CDR2 FQGNSA. The CDR3 DNA follows: TGTGCCAGCAGCTTCTCCGCGAACACCGGGGAGCTGTTTTTT. Its protein product is CASSFSANTGELFF.

This clone was seen only once. V usage is TRBV2 and J usage is TRBJ2-5, with TRBD2 identical over 12 bases. Germline CDR1 reads SNHLY; CDR2 reads FYNNEI. V lost 4 bases, J lost 5 bases, and 8 bases stayed unmatched. The CDR3 is 16 amino acids. DNA for the CDR3: TGTGCCAGCAGTGGGAGGCTAGCGGGGGGGCAGGAGACCCAGTACTTC. Amino acids: CASSGRLAGGQETQYF.

The rearrangement links TRBV7-9 to TRBJ2-7, with a weak D call TRBD1 (6 bases). CDR1 is SEHNR and CDR2 is FQNEAQ in the germline V gene (reference sequence). This CDR3 comprises 13 residues. V was cut by 4 bases and J by 4 bases, with 11 bases left in between. CDR3 in amino acids: CASSWIQGYEQYF. CDR3 sequence (DNA): TGTGCCAGCAGCTGGATACAGGGATACGAGCAGTACTTC.